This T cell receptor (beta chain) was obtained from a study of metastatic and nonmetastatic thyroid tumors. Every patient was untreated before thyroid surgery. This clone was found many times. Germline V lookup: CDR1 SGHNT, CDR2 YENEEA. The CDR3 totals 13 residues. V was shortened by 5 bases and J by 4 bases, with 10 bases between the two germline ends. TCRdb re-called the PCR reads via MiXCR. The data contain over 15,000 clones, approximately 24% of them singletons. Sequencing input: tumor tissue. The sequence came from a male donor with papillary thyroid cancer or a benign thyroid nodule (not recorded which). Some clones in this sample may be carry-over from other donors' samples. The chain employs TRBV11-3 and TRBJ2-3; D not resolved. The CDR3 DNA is TGTGCCAGCAGCCTTGGACCTTCAGATACGCAGTATTTT. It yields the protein CASSLGPSDTQYF.